This T cell receptor (beta chain) was recorded in a study of shared clonotypes between healthy human individuals. Overall study findings and caveats: Non-shared clonotypes displayed generation probabilities falling below those of clonotypes present in all four donors. Among donors, the sharing of clonotypes was expected to be influenced by sequencing depth.

Only in-frame clones appear in the TCRdb table, and some are missing; sequencing was by immunoSEQ multiplex PCR. This table has under 1,100,000 clones, around three quarters appearing once. CD4+ cells were split into CD45RA+ naive and CD45RA-negative memory subsets. As regards this clone: The target antigen is unknown. One junction end disagrees with the germline gene, perhaps due to a read error.

There are 15 residues in the CDR3. The V gene's germline CDR1 is MNHEY and CDR2 SMNVEV (reference sequence). The receptor's source is a man aged 18 to 29 in good health. Some clones in this sample may be carry-over from other donors' samples. The sequenced sample was memory CD4+ T cells from PBMCs. Subset noted: CD45RA-negative fraction. The chain joins TRBV27 to TRBJ1-2, with D possibly matching TRBD1 (5 bases). The CDR3 DNA follows: TGTGCCAGCAGTATATCTCAGGGACGAGGCTATGGCTACACCTTC. Translation: CASSISQGRGYGYTF.